The text below deals with one T cell receptor beta chain. Its antigen is still unknown. Per-base qualities were not stored, and no clone one base away is much larger. The sample originates from a study of T cell changes during pregnancy in multiple sclerosis (dated by TCRdb to between 2018 and 2021). Describing the broader study: The study looked at changes in the T cell repertoire across pregnancy in women with multiple sclerosis.

Trimming takes 1 base from V and 1 base from J, and the germline ends sit 15 bases apart. CDR1 and CDR2, looked up from the germline V gene, are SGHTS and YDEGEE. Its CDR3 holds 17 amino acids, cysteine through phenylalanine. Only CDR3 DNA remains: 51 bases, in frame from the first base. The library was produced with the immunoSEQ multiplex PCR assay. The table was pulled from immuneACCESS by TCRdb, which kept in-frame rearrangements only. Such tables lose some clones; where checked, under half of the loss comes from unresolved V genes, and the rest has no known cause. This sample is represented by about 120,000 clones; approximately 94% of them were singletons. The biggest ten clones account for 6.2% of the sample.

This chain joins TRBV5-8 to TRBJ2-4, with no confidently assigned D gene. This TCR was sampled from a female donor with multiple sclerosis, enrolled in a pregnancy study. Sample: peripheral blood, taken before pregnancy. The DNA is TGTGCCAGCAGCTTGCCCGTCGAGAAATCGGCCAAAAACATTCAGTACTTC. Translated, it gives CASSLPVEKSAKNIQYF.